The next 11 T cell receptor beta chains were all read from a single sample in a study of T cell clonotyping in hematopoietic cell transplantation. As to time point: recipient sample about 28 days before transplant, after cytoreduction. Method: immunoSEQ multiplex PCR; TCRdb's copy keeps in-frame clones and lacks some. Of several thousand clones listed, roughly three quarters are singletons. The input for sequencing was peripheral blood mononuclear cells, taken before stem cell transplant. These receptors were collected from a man in his 60s with acute myeloid leukemia. Some clones in this sample may be carry-over from other donors' samples.

This clone was observed a handful of times. This specimen includes other DNA sequences encoding the same CDR3. The CDR3 nucleotides are TGTGCCAGCAGCTTATCGGGATTAACCGGGGAGCTGTTTTTT. The encoded protein is CASSLSGLTGELFF. The J gene is TRBJ2-2, the V gene TRBV7-6; D perhaps matches TRBD2 (5 bases). Germline V lookup: CDR1 SGHVS, CDR2 FNYEAQ. The CDR3 length is 14 residues. V dropped 2 bases and J dropped 5 bases, with 9 bases sitting between them.

This chain uses TRBV30 with TRBJ2-7; TRBD2 aligns across 12 bases. The CDR3 totals 15 residues. V lost 7 bases, J lost 1 base, and 8 bases stayed unmatched. Germline V gene data show CDR1 as GTSNPN and CDR2 as SVGIG (reference sequence). The DNA for the CDR3 is TGTGCCTCCCGTGCGACTAGCGGGGGTTCCTACGAGCAGTACTTC. It is translated as CASRATSGGSYEQYF.

The rearrangement joins TRBV6-5 to TRBJ2-7; maybe TRBD2 (6 bases). The CDR3 has 13 amino acids. V was cut by 8 bases and J by 7 bases, with 18 bases left in between. Germline V gives CDR1 MNHEY, CDR2 SVGAGI. CDR3 loop: CASQGLYSGEQYF. As DNA, the CDR3 is TGTGCCAGCCAGGGACTCTACTCGGGGGAGCAGTACTTC.

The genes are TRBV4-2 and TRBJ1-1; D not resolved. The V gene's germline CDR1 is LGHNA and CDR2 YNFKEQ. The germline V and J ends were trimmed by 1 base and 1 base, with 13 bases remaining between them. CDR3 length equals 16 residues. CDR3 in DNA: TGTGCCAGCAGCCAAGTATTTGCGGAGACGAACACTGAAGCTTTCTTT. The encoded protein is CASSQVFAETNTEAFF.

The chain is built from TRBV11-2 and TRBJ2-5, with no clear D. The CDR3 totals 12 residues. V was cut by 5 bases and J by 5 bases, with 9 bases left in between. Germline V CDR1 and CDR2: SGHAT, FQNNGV. This CDR3 is CASSPHGETQYF. The CDR3 bases are TGTGCCAGCAGCCCCCACGGGGAGACCCAGTACTTC.

The chain combines TRBV9 with TRBJ2-5; weak D call: TRBD2 (6 bases). Trimming removed 2 bases at V and 5 bases at J, with 13 bases between. Germline CDR1 reads SGDLS; CDR2 reads YYNGEE. The length of the CDR3 is 14 residues. The CDR3 bases are TGTGCCAGCAGCGTTATGGGGGGTTTGGAGACCCAGTACTTC. It is translated as CASSVMGGLETQYF.

The chain combines TRBV25-1 with TRBJ1-1; D perhaps matches TRBD1 (6 bases). This CDR3 has 14 residues. Germline V CDR1 and CDR2: MGHDK, SYGVNS. The V end was cut by 3 bases, the J end by 5 bases, with 13 bases between. The CDR3 region is CASSDPGRGTEAFF. For the CDR3, the DNA is TGTGCCAGCAGTGACCCGGGGAGGGGGACTGAAGCTTTCTTT.

The chain couples TRBV2 to TRBJ2-7, with 7 bases lining up with TRBD1. With V trimmed by 11 bases and J by 12 bases, 16 bases remained unmatched. There are 12 residues in the CDR3. Per germline, CDR1 SNHLY and CDR2 FYNNEI. The CDR3 sequence is CAAHEGAPTWYF. The DNA for the CDR3 is TGTGCCGCCCATGAGGGGGCGCCCACATGGTACTTC. Full variable domain (missing parts from reference TRBV2 and TRBJ2-7): EPEVTQTPSHQVTQMGQEVILRCVPISNHLYFYWYRQILGQKVEFLVSFYNNEISEKSEIFDDQFSVERPDGSNFTLKIRSTKLEDSAMYFCAAHEGAPTWYFGPGTRLTVT.

The chain links TRBV7-6 to TRBJ2-7; D gene uncertain. This CDR3 is built from 13 residues. The germline V gene has CDR1 SGHVS and CDR2 FNYEAQ. V was shortened by 5 bases and J by 6 bases, with 14 bases between the two germline ends. The CDR3 reads CASSATWSVEQYF. In nucleotides, the CDR3 is TGTGCCAGCAGCGCTACATGGTCTGTCGAGCAGTACTTC.

The CDR3 DNA follows: TGTGCCAGCAGTAGCACCCGGCAGGGGTACGAGCAGTACTTC. Its translation: CASSSTRQGYEQYF. V gene TRBV6-5 combines with J gene TRBJ2-7; maybe TRBD1 (6 bases). The CDR3 consists of 14 residues. The germline gives CDR1 MNHEY, CDR2 SVGAGI. V lost 5 bases, J lost 4 bases, and 15 bases lay in between.

The chain employs TRBV27 and TRBJ2-2; D uncertain. CDR3 size: 14 residues. Germline lookup yields CDR1 MNHEY and CDR2 SMNVEV (reference sequence). The V end lost 3 bases, the J end lost 0 bases, and 5 bases lay between the germline ends. The CDR3 reads CASSFSTNTGELFF. CDR3 nucleotide sequence: TGTGCCAGCAGTTTCAGTACGAACACCGGGGAGCTGTTTTTT.